Below are 30 T cell receptor beta chains sequenced from a single sample in a study of blood T cell repertoires in COVID-19. Produced via immunoSEQ multiplex PCR; TCRdb's table is partial and in-frame only. Among a few hundred thousand clones listed, 89% were seen once. The sample was peripheral blood. Source of these receptors: a middle-aged woman who had recovered from COVID-19.

The V gene is TRBV6-1, the J gene TRBJ2-7, with D perhaps matching TRBD2 (6 bases). The CDR3 is 16 amino acids. Trimming left V 4 bases short and J 4 bases short, with 20 bases between. Germline CDR1 MNHNS, CDR2 SASEGT. The CDR3 protein is CASSASSSSGGYEQYV. The CDR3 DNA reads TGTGCCAGCAGTGCATCTTCGAGTAGCGGCGGATACGAGCAGTACGTC.

V and J are TRBV7-2 and TRBJ2-3; D possibly corresponds to TRBD2 (7 bases). This CDR3 contains 16 residues. Germline lookup yields CDR1 SGHTA and CDR2 FQGNSA. Trimming shortened V by 7 bases and J by 2 bases, and 19 bases separated the two germline ends. CDR3 protein: CASKLRGGSSTDTQYF. Written as DNA, the CDR3 is TGTGCCAGCAAGCTCAGGGGCGGGAGTTCCACAGATACGCAGTATTTT.

The chain employs TRBV5-4 and TRBJ1-5; D unclear. The CDR3 extends over 16 amino acids. Trimming removed 5 bases from V and 4 bases from J, with 19 bases in between. Germline V gene sequence: CDR1 SGHNT, CDR2 YYREEE (reference sequence). The CDR3 DNA follows: TGTGCCAGCAGAACCCCCATAGGAGTAGCGAATCAGCCCCAGCATTTT. Encoded protein: CASRTPIGVANQPQHF.

The CDR3 region is CASSKIQWREVTEAFF. The CDR3 DNA reads TGTGCCAGCAGCAAAATCCAGTGGCGGGAGGTGACTGAAGCTTTCTTT. V is TRBV21-1 and J is TRBJ1-1. TRBV21-1 corresponds to a pseudogene. The CDR3 totals 16 residues.

The J gene is TRBJ2-7, the V gene TRBV25-1, with 8 positions matching TRBD1. The CDR3 spans 17 residues. Germline V CDR1 and CDR2: MGHDK, SYGVNS. V shed 1 base and J 7 bases; nucleotides not matched to a gene: 15. CDR3 loop: CASSELLLDRAHVEQYV. For the CDR3, the DNA is TGTGCCAGCAGTGAATTGTTATTGGACAGGGCCCATGTGGAGCAGTACGTC.

The chain uses TRBV5-4 and TRBJ2-7, with TRBD1 matching over 7 bases. CDR3 length equals 13 residues. Trimming cost V 4 bases and J 6 bases; bases outside gene matches: 7. CDR1 is SGHNT and CDR2 is YYREEE in the germline V gene (reference sequence). CDR3 residues: CASSDTGDREQYV. For the CDR3, the DNA is TGTGCCAGCAGCGACACAGGGGATCGCGAGCAGTACGTC.

This chain connects TRBV2 to TRBJ2-1, with 11 bases that match TRBD2. The trim removed 4 bases at V and 9 bases at J, leaving 11 bases unmatched. Germline V gene lookup returns CDR1 SNHLY and CDR2 FYNNEI. The CDR3 has 16 amino acids. The DNA of the CDR3 is TGTGCCAGCAGTGCTTCGTTAGCGGGGGGGCGTGGTGAGCAGTTCTTC. Its protein product is CASSASLAGGRGEQFF. The variable domain in full, with the rest retrieved from reference TRBV2 and TRBJ2-1, is EPEVTQTPSHQVTQMGQEVILRCVPISNHLYFYWYRQILGQKVEFLVSFYNNEISEKSEIFDDQFSVERPDGSNFTLKIRSTKLEDSAMYFCASSASLAGGRGEQFFGPGTRLTVL.

V is TRBV3-1 (or the pseudogene TRBV3-2) and J is TRBJ2-2; TRBD2 aligns across 11 bases. With V trimmed by 3 bases and J by 0 bases, 12 bases remained unmatched. Germline CDR1 is LGHDT and CDR2 is YNNKEL (reference sequence). CDR3 size: 20 residues. This CDR3 reads CASSQRPGLAVTTNTGELFF. The CDR3, as DNA: TGTGCCAGCAGCCAGAGACCGGGACTAGCGGTGACAACGAACACCGGGGAGCTGTTTTTT.

DNA of the CDR3: TGTGCCAGCCGCCCGGGGGGAAGGGTAAACACCGGGGAGCTGTTTTTT. Its protein is CASRPGGRVNTGELFF. The rearrangement links TRBV21-1 to TRBJ2-2; the D call TRBD2 from the table was never checked on the DNA. TRBV21-1 is designated a pseudogene. This CDR3 spans 16 amino acids.

Only a few counts were recorded for this clone. J is TRBJ2-5 and V is TRBV29-1; no definite D call. CDR1 and CDR2 from the germline V gene are SQVTM and ANQGSEA. Trimming cost V 7 bases and J 2 bases, with 5 bases left between them. This CDR3 spans 10 amino acids. The CDR3 DNA reads TGCAGCGGAACACAAGAGACCCAGTACTTC. Translation: CSGTQETQYF.

The chain combines TRBV18 with TRBJ2-1; 9 nucleotides agree with TRBD2. Germline assignment: CDR1 KGHSH and CDR2 LQKENI. Trimming cost V 1 base and J 9 bases; bases outside gene matches: 7. CDR3 size: 15 residues. CDR3 loop: CASSPREAGGGEQFF. The CDR3 DNA sequence: TGTGCCAGCTCACCACGGGAAGCGGGGGGAGGTGAGCAGTTCTTC.

The J gene is TRBJ2-2, the V gene TRBV30; 12 bases align to TRBD2. Germline trimming cut 5 bases from V and 4 bases from J; bases unmatched to any gene: 8. CDR1 is GTSNPN and CDR2 is SVGIG in the germline V gene (reference sequence). This CDR3 comprises 16 residues. The CDR3 nucleotides read TGTGCCTGGGCTAGCGGGAGGGCCTCGAGCACCGGGGAGCTGTTTTTT. Amino acids: CAWASGRASSTGELFF.

The chain carries TRBV14 and TRBJ2-3, with a weak D call TRBD1 (5 bases). The germline gives CDR1 SGHDN, CDR2 FVKESK. V was shortened by 1 base and J by 2 bases, with 13 bases between the two germline ends. This CDR3 is 16 amino acids long. This CDR3 reads CASSQGVGAYTDTQYF. The CDR3 nucleotides read TGTGCCAGCAGCCAAGGTGTAGGGGCCTACACAGATACGCAGTATTTT.

The V call is TRBV4-1, the J call TRBJ2-3; tentative D call: TRBD2 (5 bases). Germline V gene data show CDR1 as MGHRA and CDR2 as YSYEKL. Trimming cost V 0 bases and J 6 bases, with 13 bases left between them. The CDR3 totals 15 residues. The CDR3 is CASSQDRGPGDTQYF. The CDR3 DNA follows: TGCGCCAGCAGCCAAGATCGAGGCCCGGGGGATACGCAGTATTTT.

CDR3 amino acids: CSVLQYNEQFF. The CDR3 coding sequence is TGCAGTGTTTTGCAGTACAATGAGCAGTTCTTC. V and J are TRBV20-1 and TRBJ2-1; D is unresolved. The CDR3 has 11 residues. Germline V gene lookup returns CDR1 DFQATT and CDR2 SNEGSKA (reference sequence). V gave up 7 bases and J gave up 4 bases, with 8 bases separating them.

This clone came up a few times. At the DNA level, this CDR3 is encoded by other sequences in the same sample as well. The DNA of the CDR3 is TGTGCCAGCAGCGAGCAGGGAAACACTGAAGCTTTCTTT. Translation: CASSEQGNTEAFF. The chain recombines TRBV2 with TRBJ1-1; the D gene is possibly TRBD1 (5 bases). In germline, CDR1 is SNHLY, CDR2 FYNNEI. This CDR3 has 13 residues. The V end was cut by 6 bases, the J end by 2 bases, with 10 bases between.

Points on this clone: Relative to the germline gene, one junction end is altered; a read error may explain this. The chain uses TRBV6-4 and TRBJ2-2; 12 nucleotides align to TRBD2. CDR3 length: 18 amino acids. CDR1 MRHNA and CDR2 SNTAGT come from the germline V gene. The CDR3 protein is CASSAMASGGANTGELFF. The CDR3 DNA reads TGTGCCAGCAGTGCCATGGCTAGCGGGGGGGCGAACACCGGGGAGTTGTTTTTT.

The chain employs TRBV6-5 and TRBJ2-3; D may be TRBD2 (5 bases). Trimming pared 0 bases from V and 0 bases from J, leaving 10 bases between. This CDR3 spans 16 amino acids. Germline-derived CDR1 and CDR2 are MNHEY and SVGAGI. CDR3 sequence: CASSYSRAGSTDTQYF. DNA of the CDR3: TGTGCCAGCAGTTACTCTCGGGCGGGTAGCACAGATACGCAGTATTTT.

The chain recombines TRBV7-9 with TRBJ1-2; the D gene is possibly TRBD1 (5 bases). With 5 bases removed from V and 5 bases from J, the gap between germline ends came to 12 bases. CDR3 size: 13 residues. Germline V gene lookup returns CDR1 SEHNR and CDR2 FQNEAQ (reference sequence). DNA of the CDR3: TGTGCCAGCAGCCCCGACAGTTCGTATGGCTACACCTTC. Its protein is CASSPDSSYGYTF.

The rearrangement joins TRBV12-5 to TRBJ1-6; 8 nucleotides line up with TRBD1. Germline loops: CDR1 LGHNT, CDR2 FRNRAP. The length of the CDR3 is 15 residues. V gave up 5 bases and J gave up 6 bases; unmatched junction bases: 6. CDR3 nucleotide sequence: TGTGCTAGTGGTCCCGGACAGGGAGCTAATTCACCCCTCCACTTT. Its translation: CASGPGQGANSPLHF.

The genes are TRBV7-9 and TRBJ2-5; 8 nucleotides agree with TRBD2. Losses at the gene ends were 7 bases for V and 1 base for J; bases not matched to a gene: 5. CDR3 size: 14 residues. Germline loops: CDR1 SEHNR, CDR2 FQNEAQ (reference sequence). DNA for the CDR3: TGTGCCAGCACAGGTAGCGGGGCCCAAGAGACCCAGTACTTC. This codes for CASTGSGAQETQYF.

This rearrangement joins TRBV2 to TRBJ1-5, with TRBD1 identical over 8 bases. CDR1 is SNHLY and CDR2 is FYNNEI in the germline V gene. This CDR3 spans 14 amino acids. V lost 4 bases and J lost 6; bases outside the gene matches: 5. The CDR3 nucleotides read TGTGCCAGCAGTGGGACAGGGAATGGTCAGCCCCAGCATTTT. This translates into CASSGTGNGQPQHF.

The rearrangement joins TRBV28 to TRBJ2-5; weak D call: TRBD1 (5 bases). Germline-derived CDR1 and CDR2 are MDHEN and SYDVKM. The CDR3 runs to 14 residues. Trimming took off 7 bases at V and 1 base at J, with 13 bases between the two ends. Here the CDR3 reads CASTAQGFQETQYF. CDR3 bases: TGTGCCAGCACCGCCCAGGGCTTCCAAGAGACCCAGTACTTC.

The chain recombines TRBV19 with TRBJ2-7; D possibly corresponds to TRBD1 (5 bases). V lost 5 bases to trimming and J lost 0 bases, with 11 bases between them. The V gene's germline CDR1 is LNHDA and CDR2 SQIVND (reference sequence). CDR3 length: 14 residues. Here the CDR3 DNA reads TGTGCCAGTAGTTTAGGGGCCAACTCCTACGAGCAGTACTTC. This translates into CASSLGANSYEQYF.

The chain links TRBV2 to TRBJ1-6; 7 bases are shared with TRBD1. Germline lookup yields CDR1 SNHLY and CDR2 FYNNEI. V was pared by 6 bases and J by 6 bases, with 8 bases of the junction left unmatched. This CDR3 has 15 amino acids. The DNA for the CDR3 is TGTGCCAGCAGGGAACACCAGGGGGGTAATTCACCCCTCCACTTT. Translated, it gives CASREHQGGNSPLHF.

CDR3 coding DNA: TGCGCCAGCAGCTTGGCCGGGGGGTCCGTCGAGCAGTACTTC. Translated, it gives CASSLAGGSVEQYF. This chain joins TRBV5-1 and TRBJ2-7, with 7 bases that match TRBD2. The CDR3 spans 14 residues. The V gene's germline CDR1 is SGHRS and CDR2 YFSETQ. Losses at the gene ends were 0 bases for V and 6 bases for J; bases not matched to a gene: 6.

The J gene is TRBJ2-3, the V gene TRBV11-2; D is unresolved. The CDR3 has 14 residues. V was cut by 1 base and J by 4 bases, with 9 bases left in between. Per germline, CDR1 SGHAT and CDR2 FQNNGV. CDR3 loop: CASSLVEVADTQYF. CDR3 in DNA: TGTGCCAGCAGCTTAGTTGAAGTAGCAGATACGCAGTATTTT.

The rearrangement joins TRBV5-4 to TRBJ1-1; D might be TRBD1 (5 bases). V lost 2 bases, J lost 9 bases, and 14 bases lay in between. The CDR3 covers 13 residues. Germline-derived CDR1 and CDR2 are SGHNT and YYREEE (reference sequence). The CDR3 protein is CASSFWDGSKAFF. As DNA, the CDR3 is TGTGCCAGCAGCTTCTGGGACGGGAGCAAAGCTTTCTTT.

The chain employs TRBV5-4 and TRBJ2-5; D not resolved. Germline CDR1 reads SGHNT; CDR2 reads YYREEE (reference sequence). The length of the CDR3 is 13 residues. Trimming took 3 bases from V and 5 from J, leaving 11 bases between them. The CDR3 is CASSYSVSETQYF. Here the CDR3 DNA reads TGTGCCAGCAGCTATTCGGTGTCGGAGACCCAGTACTTC.

This chain uses TRBV11-2 with TRBJ2-3; 12 nucleotides agree with TRBD2. Germline V CDR1 and CDR2: SGHAT, FQNNGV. The V and J ends lost 6 bases and 4 bases, in that order; junction bases with no gene match: 8. This CDR3 contains 16 residues. The CDR3 is CASRSTTSGSPDTQYF. CDR3 coding DNA: TGTGCCAGCAGATCGACGACTAGCGGGAGCCCAGATACGCAGTATTTT.